This T cell receptor (beta chain) was recovered during a study of CD8 T cells in Susac syndrome (dated by TCRdb to between 2018 and 2021). Notes on the research overall: Whether CD8+ T cell activation and differentiation in Susac syndrome was antigen driven was tested using repertoire sequencing. Clonality of the CD8+ T cell repertoire was compared between roughly twelve healthy donors, approximately 14 Susac syndrome patients and about 15 multiple sclerosis patients. General findings and caveats noted by the study authors: The number of individuals in the TCR sequencing and HLA analysis was recognized as being relatively small.

For this clonotype: It has no known antigen specificity. No much larger clone is present one base from it, and per-base qualities are unavailable.

High-throughput TCR beta sequencing profiled peripheral blood CD8+ and CD4+ T cells from healthy donors, Susac syndrome patients and multiple sclerosis patients. The multiple sclerosis controls were treatment-naive patients whose relapsing-remitting disease, either stable or active, fulfilled the revised McDonald criteria. Bulk CD8+ and CD4+ T cells were purified magnetically by negative isolation, whereas CD8+ TEMRA cells were enriched by FACS. Blood was drawn into EDTA tubes, processed within 24 hours, and PBMCs were isolated by density gradient centrifugation. PBMCs intended for TCR sequencing were cryopreserved in liquid nitrogen and thawed later in a water bath at 37 degrees C. A purity of at least 90% was achieved for sorted or isolated CD4+, CD8+ and CD8+ TEMRA cells. RNA was extracted using the RNeasy kit, and about 0.45 to 1 microgram was reverse transcribed with random hexamers. The immunoSEQ multiplex PCR assay, which covers 54 Vbeta and 13 Jbeta segments, was used to amplify TCR beta CDR3 regions. PCR amplification bias was corrected using a synthetic template baseline for primer optimization and computational correction. The authors processed their data as follows. Reads were annotated to V, D and J genes per IMGT and analyzed with immunoSEQ Analyzer, keeping only productive sequences. Clonality was calculated as one minus the Shannon entropy normalized by log2 of the number of productive unique sequences. For each patient and control, public and private clones were evaluated among the 100 most prevalent clones. Clones were defined as Susac-specific if absent from the healthy and MS cohorts, from more than 900 published viral clones and from other ImmuneACCESS disease sequences. TCRdb reran the public reads through fastp at Q25 and MiXCR, keeping productive beta chains. Rows with a matching CDR3 protein are joined into one entry that keeps the most common DNA and genes. TCRdb's processing, not the authors', yielded these V and J calls. The sample table contains 330,000 or so distinct CDR3 sequences; only one count was recorded for around 85% of them. The ten largest account for approximately 0.2% of the sample.

This receptor was obtained from a human donor with multiple sclerosis. The sequencing input was CD8+ T cells from PBMCs.

The nucleotide sequence is given as TGTGCCATCAGTGAGGGGACTAGCGGGAGTCTCAATGAGCAGTTCTTC. Its translation reads: CAISEGTSGSLNEQFF. The chain is made from TRBV10-3 and TRBJ2-1, with 14 bases matching TRBD2. Ends trimmed: V by 2 bases, J by 6 bases; bases unmatched to a gene: 3. The CDR3 has 16 amino acids, counting the end cysteine and phenylalanine. Only the CDR3 DNA is retained, 48 bases long and in frame from the first base. Looking up the germline V gene yields CDR1 ENHRY and CDR2 SYGVKD.